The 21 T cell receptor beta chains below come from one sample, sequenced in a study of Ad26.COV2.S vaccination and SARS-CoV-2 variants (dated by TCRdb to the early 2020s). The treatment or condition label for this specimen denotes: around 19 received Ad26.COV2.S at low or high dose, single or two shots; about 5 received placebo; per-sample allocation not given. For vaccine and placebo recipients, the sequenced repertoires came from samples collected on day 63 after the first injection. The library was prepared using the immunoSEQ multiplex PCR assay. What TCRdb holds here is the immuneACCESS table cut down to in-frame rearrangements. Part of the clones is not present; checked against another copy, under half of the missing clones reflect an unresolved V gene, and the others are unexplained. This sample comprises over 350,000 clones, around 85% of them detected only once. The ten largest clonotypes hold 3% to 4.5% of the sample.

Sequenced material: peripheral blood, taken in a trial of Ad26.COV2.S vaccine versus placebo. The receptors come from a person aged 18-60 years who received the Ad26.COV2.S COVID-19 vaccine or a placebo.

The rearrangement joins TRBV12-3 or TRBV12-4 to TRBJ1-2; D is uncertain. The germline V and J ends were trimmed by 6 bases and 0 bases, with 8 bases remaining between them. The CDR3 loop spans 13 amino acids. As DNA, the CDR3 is TGTGCCAGCAGGGTGGACTCTAACTATGGCTACACCTTC. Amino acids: CASRVDSNYGYTF.

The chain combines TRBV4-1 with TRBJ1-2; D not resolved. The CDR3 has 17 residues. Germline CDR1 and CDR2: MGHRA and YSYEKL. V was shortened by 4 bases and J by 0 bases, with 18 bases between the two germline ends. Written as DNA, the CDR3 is TGCGCCAGCAGCCTTAATCCCCCGTCACTAGCTAACTATGGCTACACCTTC. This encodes CASSLNPPSLANYGYTF.

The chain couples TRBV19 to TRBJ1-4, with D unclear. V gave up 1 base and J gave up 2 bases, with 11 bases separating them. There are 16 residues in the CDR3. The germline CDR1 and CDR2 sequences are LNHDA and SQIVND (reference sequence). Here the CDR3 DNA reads TGTGCCAGTAGTATAGGCGGACGTCTGACTAATGAAAAACTGTTTTTT. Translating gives CASSIGGRLTNEKLFF.

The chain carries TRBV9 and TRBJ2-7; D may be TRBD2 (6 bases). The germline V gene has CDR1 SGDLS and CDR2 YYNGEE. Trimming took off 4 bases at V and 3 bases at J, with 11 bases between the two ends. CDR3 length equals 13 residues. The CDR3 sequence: CASSPEGFYEQYF. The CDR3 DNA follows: TGTGCCAGCAGCCCGGAGGGTTTCTACGAGCAGTACTTC. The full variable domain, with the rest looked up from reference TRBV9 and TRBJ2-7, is DSGVTQTPKHLITATGQRVTLRCSPRSGDLSVYWYQQSLDQGLQFLIQYYNGEERAKGNILERFSAQQFPDLHSELNLSSLELGDSALYFCASSPEGFYEQYFGPGTRLTVT.

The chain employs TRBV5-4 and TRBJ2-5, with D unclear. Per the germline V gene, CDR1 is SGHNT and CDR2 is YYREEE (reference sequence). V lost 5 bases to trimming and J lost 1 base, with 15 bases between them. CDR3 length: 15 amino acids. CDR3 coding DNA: TGTGCCAGCAGTTTAGCTGGGTCCTTCCAAGAGACCCAGTACTTC. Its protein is CASSLAGSFQETQYF.

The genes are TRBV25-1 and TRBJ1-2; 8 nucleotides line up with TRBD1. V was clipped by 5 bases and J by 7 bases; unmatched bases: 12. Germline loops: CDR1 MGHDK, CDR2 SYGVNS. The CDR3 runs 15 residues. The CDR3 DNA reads TGTGCCAGCAGTCCCCCCGAGCAGGGGGCGGTTGGCTACACCTTC. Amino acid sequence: CASSPPEQGAVGYTF.

Written as DNA, the CDR3 is TGCGCCAGCAGCTTGATGGGGACGGGCCAAGAGACCCAGTACTTC. Its protein is CASSLMGTGQETQYF. J is TRBJ2-5 and V is TRBV5-1; D possibly uses TRBD1 or TRBD2 (5 bases each). The CDR3 extends over 15 amino acids. Germline lookup yields CDR1 SGHRS and CDR2 YFSETQ. Trimming cost V 1 base and J 1 base, with 11 bases left between them. Based on the CDR3 plus reference TRBV5-1 and TRBJ2-5, the full variable domain is KAGVTQTPRYLIKTRGQQVTLSCSPISGHRSVSWYQQTPGQGLQFLFEYFSETQRNKGNFPGRFSGRQFSNSRSEMNVSTLELGDSALYLCASSLMGTGQETQYFGPGTRLLVL.

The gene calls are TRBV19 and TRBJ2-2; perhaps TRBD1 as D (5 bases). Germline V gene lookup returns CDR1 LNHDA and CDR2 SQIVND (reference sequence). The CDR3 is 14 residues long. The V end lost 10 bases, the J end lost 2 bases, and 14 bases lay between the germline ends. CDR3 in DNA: TGTGCCACTGGGGTTTGGGGCAACACCGGGGAGCTGTTTTTT. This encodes CATGVWGNTGELFF.

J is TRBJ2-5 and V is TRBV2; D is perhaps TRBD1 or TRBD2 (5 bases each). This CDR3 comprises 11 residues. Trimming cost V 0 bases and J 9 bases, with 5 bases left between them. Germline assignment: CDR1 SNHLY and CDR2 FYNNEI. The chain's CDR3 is CASSEAGPQYF. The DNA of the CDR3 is TGTGCCAGCAGTGAAGCGGGACCCCAGTACTTC. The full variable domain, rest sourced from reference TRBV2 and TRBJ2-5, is EPEVTQTPSHQVTQMGQEVILRCVPISNHLYFYWYRQILGQKVEFLVSFYNNEISEKSEIFDDQFSVERPDGSNFTLKIRSTKLEDSAMYFCASSEAGPQYFGPGTRLLVL.

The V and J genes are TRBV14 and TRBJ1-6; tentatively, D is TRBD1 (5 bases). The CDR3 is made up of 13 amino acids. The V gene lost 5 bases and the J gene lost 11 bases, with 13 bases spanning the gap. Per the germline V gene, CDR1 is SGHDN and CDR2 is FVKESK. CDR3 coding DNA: TGTGCCAGCAGCTTCTCCAAGGGGACACCCCTCCACTTT. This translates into CASSFSKGTPLHF.

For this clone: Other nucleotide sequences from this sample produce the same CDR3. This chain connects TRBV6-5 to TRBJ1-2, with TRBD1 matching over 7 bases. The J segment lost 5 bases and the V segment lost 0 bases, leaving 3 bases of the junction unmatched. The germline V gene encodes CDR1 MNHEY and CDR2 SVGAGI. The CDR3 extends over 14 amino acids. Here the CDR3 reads CASSYSTGNYGYTF. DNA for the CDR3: TGTGCCAGCAGTTACTCGACAGGGAATTATGGCTACACCTTC.

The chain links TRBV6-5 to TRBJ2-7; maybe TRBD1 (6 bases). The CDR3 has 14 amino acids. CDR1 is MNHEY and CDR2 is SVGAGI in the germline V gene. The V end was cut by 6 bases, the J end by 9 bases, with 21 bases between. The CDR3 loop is CASRPGASSSAQYF. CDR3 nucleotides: TGTGCCAGCAGGCCAGGGGCTAGTTCATCCGCGCAGTACTTC.

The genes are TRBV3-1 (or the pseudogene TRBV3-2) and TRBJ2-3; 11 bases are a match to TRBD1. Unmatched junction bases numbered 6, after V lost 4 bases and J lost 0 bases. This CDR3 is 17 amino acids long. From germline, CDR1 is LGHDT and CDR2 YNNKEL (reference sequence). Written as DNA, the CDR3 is TGTGCCAGCAGCCCCGGGACAGGGGGATCGAGCACAGATACGCAGTATTTT. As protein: CASSPGTGGSSTDTQYF.

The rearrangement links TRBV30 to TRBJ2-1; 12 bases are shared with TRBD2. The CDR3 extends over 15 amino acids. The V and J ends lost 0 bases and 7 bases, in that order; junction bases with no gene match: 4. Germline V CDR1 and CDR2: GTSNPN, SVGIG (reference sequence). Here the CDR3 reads CAWSVTSGGKNEQFF. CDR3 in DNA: TGTGCCTGGAGTGTAACTAGCGGGGGGAAGAATGAGCAGTTCTTC.

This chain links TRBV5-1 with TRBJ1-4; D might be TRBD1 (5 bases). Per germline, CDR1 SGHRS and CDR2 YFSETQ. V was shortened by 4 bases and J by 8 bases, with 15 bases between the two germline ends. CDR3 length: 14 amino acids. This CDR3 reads CASSPIGEGEKLFF. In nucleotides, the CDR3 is TGCGCCAGCAGCCCGATAGGGGAGGGCGAAAAACTGTTTTTT.

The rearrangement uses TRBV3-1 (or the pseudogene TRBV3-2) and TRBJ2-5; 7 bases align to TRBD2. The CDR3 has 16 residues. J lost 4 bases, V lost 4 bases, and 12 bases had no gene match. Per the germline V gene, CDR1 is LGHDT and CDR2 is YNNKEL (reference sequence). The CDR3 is CASSPNAGVGGETQYF. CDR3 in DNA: TGTGCCAGCAGCCCGAACGCGGGGGTAGGAGGAGAGACCCAGTACTTC.

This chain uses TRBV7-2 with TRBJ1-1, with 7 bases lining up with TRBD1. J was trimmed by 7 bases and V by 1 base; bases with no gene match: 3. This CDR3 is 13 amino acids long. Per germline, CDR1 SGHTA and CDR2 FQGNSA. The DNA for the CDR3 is TGTGCCAGCAGCTTAGGGGGGACAGTTGAAGCTTTCTTT. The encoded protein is CASSLGGTVEAFF. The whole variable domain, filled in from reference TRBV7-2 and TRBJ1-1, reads GAGVSQSPSNKVTEKGKDVELRCDPISGHTALYWYRQSLGQGLEFLIYFQGNSAPDKSGLPSDRFSAERTGGSVSTLTIQRTQQEDSAVYLCASSLGGTVEAFFGQGTRLTVV.

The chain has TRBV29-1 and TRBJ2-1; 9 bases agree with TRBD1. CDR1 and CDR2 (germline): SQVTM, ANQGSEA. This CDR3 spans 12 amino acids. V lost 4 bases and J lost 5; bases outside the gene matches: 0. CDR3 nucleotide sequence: TGCAGCGTTGGGACAGGGGACAATGAGCAGTTCTTC. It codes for CSVGTGDNEQFF.

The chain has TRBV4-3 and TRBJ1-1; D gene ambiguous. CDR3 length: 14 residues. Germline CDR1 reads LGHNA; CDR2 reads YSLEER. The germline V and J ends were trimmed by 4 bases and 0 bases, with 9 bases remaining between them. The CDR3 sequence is CASSPTLMNTEAFF. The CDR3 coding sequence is TGCGCCAGCAGCCCTACACTGATGAACACTGAAGCTTTCTTT.

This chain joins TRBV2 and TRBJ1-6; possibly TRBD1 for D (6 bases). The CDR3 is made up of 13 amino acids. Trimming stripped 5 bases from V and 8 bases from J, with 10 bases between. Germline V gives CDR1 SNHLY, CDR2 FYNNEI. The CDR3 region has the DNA TGTGCCAGCAGTTTGACAGGTTATTCACCCCTCCACTTT. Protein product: CASSLTGYSPLHF.

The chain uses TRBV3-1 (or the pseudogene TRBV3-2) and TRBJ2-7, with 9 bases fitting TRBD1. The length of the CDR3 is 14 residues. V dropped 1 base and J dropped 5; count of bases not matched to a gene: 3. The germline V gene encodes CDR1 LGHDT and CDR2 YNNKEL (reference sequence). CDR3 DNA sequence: TGTGCCAGCAGCCAAGGGGGGACAGGGAACGAGCAGTACTTC. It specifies CASSQGGTGNEQYF.